The 18 T cell receptor beta chains given below trace back to one sample, sequenced in a study of control samples from healthy donors and cancer patients (dated by TCRdb to about 2020). Receptors were amplified or captured by the immunoSEQ multiplex PCR assay. The table comes from immuneACCESS by way of TCRdb, which keeps in-frame sequences with V and J called. Part of the clones is missing from these tables; in studies checked, under half for an unresolved V gene and the rest for unknown reasons. Here the sample has 65,000 to 95,000 clones; over 75% occur a single time. 6.5% to 7.5% of the sample is taken by the ten largest. The sequencing sample was made of blood. The receptor source for this set is a man in his fifties in good health.

The gene calls are TRBV29-1 and TRBJ1-1; tentative D call: TRBD1 (5 bases). Trimming took 6 bases from V and 3 from J, leaving 14 bases between them. The germline V gene has CDR1 SQVTM and CDR2 ANQGSEA. This CDR3 is 13 amino acids long. The CDR3 DNA reads as TGCAGCGTGAGCAGGGATGGGGACACTGAAGCTTTCTTT. This sequence encodes CSVSRDGDTEAFF.

The J gene is TRBJ1-6, the V gene TRBV7-9; D is uncertain. Trimming cost V 1 base and J 7 bases, with 11 bases left between them. The CDR3 runs 15 residues. The germline V gene has CDR1 SEHNR and CDR2 FQNEAQ (reference sequence). The DNA for the CDR3 is TGTGCCAGCAGCTTAGAAGCTACCCCAAATTCACCCCTCCACTTT. Its translation is CASSLEATPNSPLHF. The full variable domain, rest sourced from reference TRBV7-9 and TRBJ1-6, is DTGVSQNPRHKITKRGQNVTFRCDPISEHNRLYWYRQTLGQGPEFLTYFQNEAQLEKSRLLSDRFSAERPKGSFSTLEIQRTEQGDSAMYLCASSLEATPNSPLHFGNGTRLTVT.

This sequence joins TRBV15 and TRBJ2-5, with a possible D match to TRBD2 (5 bases). V lost 0 bases to trimming and J lost 0 bases, with 8 bases between them. This CDR3 contains 15 residues. Germline lookup yields CDR1 LNHNV and CDR2 YYDKDF (reference sequence). CDR3 region: CATSRDPGYQETQYF. The CDR3 DNA sequence: TGTGCCACCAGCAGAGATCCGGGGTACCAAGAGACCCAGTACTTC.

The rearrangement uses TRBV27 and TRBJ2-3, with D possibly TRBD2 on 7 matching bases. The CDR3 sequence is 17 residues long. V lost 6 bases and J lost 4, with 23 bases in between. Germline V gives CDR1 MNHEY, CDR2 SMNVEV (reference sequence). The DNA of the CDR3 is TGTGCCAGCAGGCCCTCGTTCGGGGGGCAGGTCGCAGATACGCAGTATTTT. Protein product: CASRPSFGGQVADTQYF.

This chain connects TRBV5-6 to TRBJ1-2; maybe TRBD1 (5 bases). Germline V gene sequence: CDR1 SGHDT, CDR2 YYEEEE. The V and J ends lost 3 bases and 6 bases respectively, with 24 bases between them. The length of the CDR3 is 17 residues. As DNA, the CDR3 is TGTGCCAGCAGCTACCGAGATCTAGGGTGGGGCGCGAATGGCTACACCTTC. Protein product: CASSYRDLGWGANGYTF.

This clone was detected only once. The gene calls are TRBV5-1 and TRBJ2-5; D gene ambiguous. Per germline, CDR1 SGHRS and CDR2 YFSETQ. Trimming left V 1 base short and J 1 base short, with 5 bases between. The CDR3 loop spans 13 amino acids. CDR3 bases: TGCGCCAGCAGCTTGAGGGTCCAAGAGACCCAGTACTTC. It translates to CASSLRVQETQYF.

In DNA, the CDR3 is TGTGCCAGCAGCCGGGACAGGGAACGTGGCTACACCTTC. Residues: CASSRDRERGYTF. This chain uses TRBV7-2 with TRBJ1-2, with 9 bases aligning to TRBD1. This CDR3 has 13 residues. Germline CDR1 and CDR2: SGHTA and FQGNSA. The V segment lost 5 bases and the J segment 7 bases; nucleotides outside the gene matches: 5.

The CDR3 DNA reads TGTGCCTGGAGTTTCGACAATAATCAGCCCCAGCATTTT. This encodes CAWSFDNNQPQHF. This rearrangement joins TRBV30 to TRBJ1-5, with D hard to call. The CDR3 is made up of 13 amino acids. V was trimmed by 2 bases and J by 4 bases, leaving 9 bases between them. Germline V gene lookup returns CDR1 GTSNPN and CDR2 SVGIG (reference sequence).

CDR3 region: CASQYGPDYEQYF. In DNA form, the CDR3 reads TGTGCCAGCCAGTATGGGCCCGACTACGAGCAGTACTTC. The genes are TRBV18 and TRBJ2-7; D unresolved. The V end was cut by 8 bases, the J end by 3 bases, with 14 bases between. Germline-derived CDR1 and CDR2 are KGHSH and LQKENI. CDR3 length: 13 amino acids.

CDR3: CASSLQGPNTEAFF. The CDR3 region has the DNA TGCGCCAGCAGCTTGCAGGGACCGAACACTGAAGCTTTCTTT. This rearrangement joins TRBV5-1 to TRBJ1-1; tentatively, D is TRBD1 (5 bases). V lost 1 base, J lost 1 base, and 8 bases lay in between. The CDR3 spans 14 residues. Germline assignment: CDR1 SGHRS and CDR2 YFSETQ.

This clone has just one count. This chain links TRBV6-6 with TRBJ1-1; no definite D call. The CDR3 is 13 amino acids. Trimming took off 0 bases at V and 11 bases at J, with 13 bases between the two ends. Germline V gene lookup returns CDR1 MNHNY and CDR2 SVGAGI (reference sequence). CDR3 sequence: CASSYSGRESAFF. The CDR3 coding sequence is TGTGCCAGCAGTTACTCAGGAAGAGAGTCCGCTTTCTTT.

This rearrangement joins TRBV5-1 to TRBJ2-3; D not certain. Germline assignment: CDR1 SGHRS and CDR2 YFSETQ. V lost 2 bases to trimming and J lost 2 bases, with 9 bases between them. The CDR3 has 14 amino acids. The CDR3 reads CASSFRTVTDTQYF. The CDR3 DNA reads as TGCGCCAGCAGCTTCCGGACGGTCACAGATACGCAGTATTTT.

The chain joins TRBV7-9 to TRBJ2-3; D remains unclear. Trimming pared 0 bases from V and 4 bases from J, leaving 8 bases between. Germline CDR1 is SEHNR and CDR2 is FQNEAQ (reference sequence). The CDR3 is made up of 14 amino acids. The CDR3 loop reads CASSLAPGPDTQYF. CDR3 nucleotide sequence: TGTGCCAGCAGCTTAGCCCCAGGCCCAGATACGCAGTATTTT. Together with reference TRBV7-9 and TRBJ2-3, the CDR3 gives the full variable domain: DTGVSQNPRHKITKRGQNVTFRCDPISEHNRLYWYRQTLGQGPEFLTYFQNEAQLEKSRLLSDRFSAERPKGSFSTLEIQRTEQGDSAMYLCASSLAPGPDTQYFGPGTRLTVL.

J is TRBJ2-1 and V is TRBV5-1, with D tentatively TRBD1 (6 bases). The CDR3 is made up of 16 amino acids. The V gene lost 4 bases and the J gene lost 4 bases, with 18 bases spanning the gap. The V gene's germline CDR1 is SGHRS and CDR2 YFSETQ. The CDR3 loop is CASSQQTGSSYNEQFF. The CDR3 DNA reads as TGCGCCAGCAGCCAACAGACAGGTTCGAGTTACAATGAGCAGTTCTTC.

The chain joins TRBV10-3 to TRBJ1-5; 7 nucleotides match TRBD1. J lost 1 base, V lost 5 bases, and 5 bases had no gene match. Germline V gene data show CDR1 as ENHRY and CDR2 as SYGVKD. The CDR3 totals 15 residues. Here the CDR3 reads CAISSGTESNQPQHF. The CDR3, as DNA: TGTGCCATCAGTTCCGGGACAGAAAGCAATCAGCCCCAGCATTTT.

The chain links TRBV6-4 to TRBJ2-2; unclear D gene. From germline, CDR1 is MRHNA and CDR2 SNTAGT. V was shortened by 0 bases and J by 4 bases, with 6 bases between the two germline ends. The CDR3 length is 14 residues. CDR3 protein: CASSDSSSTGELFF. The DNA for the CDR3 is TGTGCCAGCAGTGACTCGTCCAGCACCGGGGAGCTGTTTTTT.

This clone was found once. The rearrangement uses TRBV30 and TRBJ1-2; no clear D. V lost 7 bases to trimming and J lost 8 bases, with 20 bases between them. The CDR3 sequence is 13 residues long. Germline loops: CDR1 GTSNPN, CDR2 SVGIG (reference sequence). CDR3 bases: TGTGCCTTTACCGGGAATGAACTACGAGGCTACACCTTC. The encoded protein is CAFTGNELRGYTF.

This chain uses TRBV4-2 with TRBJ1-3; TRBD1 matches at 7 bases. The junction had 8 bases not matched to a gene; V was cut back by 2 bases and J by 1 base. The CDR3 totals 17 residues. From germline, CDR1 is LGHNA and CDR2 YNFKEQ. CDR3 DNA: TGTGCCAGCAGCCAATCCTCCCTCAGGGGGTCTGGAAACACCATATATTTT. Residues: CASSQSSLRGSGNTIYF.